A single sample gave rise to the 11 T cell receptor beta chains below, sequenced in a study of neurological immune-mediated disorders. TCRdb passed the 5' RACE reads through MiXCR, listing each CDR3 protein once. Of tens of thousands of distinct CDR3 sequences detected, about 13% appear once; the ten largest clones hold about 10%. Sample: PBMCs. The receptors derive from a woman in her sixties with HTLV-1-associated myelopathy (HAM/TSP).

This clonotype was seen repeatedly, ten times or more. V gene TRBV7-9 combines with J gene TRBJ2-1, with TRBD1 as a possible D gene (5 bases). In germline, CDR1 is SEHNR, CDR2 FQNEAQ (reference sequence). The V and J ends lost 6 bases and 6 bases respectively, with 15 bases between them. The CDR3 covers 14 residues. Written as DNA, the CDR3 is TGTGCCAGCAGAGGGGCCGGGCCGTTCAATGAGCAGTTCTTC. As protein: CASRGAGPFNEQFF.

This clonotype was counted many times. This chain joins TRBV7-9 and TRBJ2-1, with 9 bases matching TRBD1. This CDR3 contains 15 residues. Looked up from germline, CDR1 is SEHNR and CDR2 is FQNEAQ (reference sequence). The V gene end was trimmed by 5 bases and the J gene end by 7 bases; junction bases not matched to a gene: 9. The CDR3: CASSPRDRVRNEQFF. DNA of the CDR3: TGTGCCAGCAGCCCCCGGGACAGGGTGAGGAATGAGCAGTTCTTC.

This clonotype was counted many times. The chain couples TRBV27 to TRBJ1-5, with D possibly matching TRBD1 (5 bases). The CDR3 is made up of 14 amino acids. The V gene lost 6 bases and the J gene lost 5 bases, with 14 bases spanning the gap. Germline CDR1 reads MNHEY; CDR2 reads SMNVEV (reference sequence). The CDR3 DNA is TGTGCCAGCAGCCCCCGGGACCTACATCAGCCCCAGCATTTT. Translated, it gives CASSPRDLHQPQHF.

This clonotype was counted at least ten times. The gene calls are TRBV5-1 and TRBJ2-3; D gene ambiguous. Germline lookup yields CDR1 SGHRS and CDR2 YFSETQ. V lost 5 bases to trimming and J lost 2 bases, with 12 bases between them. This CDR3 is 14 amino acids long. The CDR3 DNA is TGCGCCAGCAGGTTCCAGTTTCCCACAGATACGCAGTATTTT. Encoded protein: CASRFQFPTDTQYF.

This clonotype was observed at least ten times. The chain joins TRBV5-1 to TRBJ1-3; D gene unclear. The CDR3 runs 14 residues. Germline V lookup: CDR1 SGHRS, CDR2 YFSETQ. V was trimmed by 0 bases and J by 3 bases, leaving 7 bases between them. CDR3 sequence: CASSLGTDGNTIYF. CDR3 nucleotide sequence: TGCGCCAGCAGCTTGGGGACGGATGGAAACACCATATATTTT. The entire variable domain, with the rest obtained from reference TRBV5-1 and TRBJ1-3, is as follows: KAGVTQTPRYLIKTRGQQVTLSCSPISGHRSVSWYQQTPGQGLQFLFEYFSETQRNKGNFPGRFSGRQFSNSRSEMNVSTLELGDSALYLCASSLGTDGNTIYFGEGSWLTVV.

This clonotype was seen ten or more times. The chain uses TRBV15 and TRBJ1-1; 7 bases are shared with TRBD1. There are 14 residues in the CDR3. V lost 1 base, J lost 5 bases, and 4 bases stayed unmatched. Germline V gene lookup returns CDR1 LNHNV and CDR2 YYDKDF (reference sequence). The CDR3 DNA follows: TGTGCCACCAGCAGAGCGGGACAGAGGACTGAAGCTTTCTTT. Translating it yields CATSRAGQRTEAFF.

Note on this clonotype: This could be a read error, since a much larger clone is one nucleotide away. The gene calls are TRBV7-6 and TRBJ2-2; perhaps D is TRBD1 or TRBD2 (5 bases each). This CDR3 contains 13 residues. CDR1 SGHVS and CDR2 FNYEAQ come from the germline V gene. Trimming stripped 1 base from V and 9 bases from J, with 9 bases between. The CDR3 DNA reads as TGTGCCAGCAGCTTAGGAGGGGTACGGGAGCTGTTTTTT. Translated, it gives CASSLGGVRELFF.

This clonotype was seen at least ten times. The V gene is TRBV18, the J gene TRBJ2-7; D may be TRBD1 (6 bases). Germline V lookup: CDR1 KGHSH, CDR2 LQKENI. The CDR3 consists of 15 residues. Trimming cost V 5 bases and J 7 bases, with 21 bases left between them. The CDR3 DNA sequence: TGTGCCAGCTCATCATTCTTGGGGCAGGGGATTGAGCAGTACTTC. Translation: CASSSFLGQGIEQYF.

This clonotype was picked up many times. The chain has TRBV5-1 and TRBJ1-1; D call uncertain. Trimming removed 2 bases from V and 0 bases from J, with 14 bases in between. The germline gives CDR1 SGHRS, CDR2 YFSETQ. The CDR3 loop spans 16 amino acids. This CDR3 is CASSLSNRNLNTEAFF. Written as DNA, the CDR3 is TGCGCCAGCAGCTTAAGTAACAGAAACCTGAACACTGAAGCTTTCTTT.

The sample holds many counts of this clonotype. The chain joins TRBV9 to TRBJ2-3; D may correspond to TRBD1 or TRBD2 (5 bases each). The V gene's germline CDR1 is SGDLS and CDR2 YYNGEE. Trimming took off 4 bases at V and 0 bases at J, with 12 bases between the two ends. The CDR3 runs 15 residues. Here the CDR3 DNA reads TGTGCCAGCAGCTGGCGAGGGGAGAGCACAGATACGCAGTATTTT. Its translation: CASSWRGESTDTQYF.

This clonotype was recorded many times. This chain joins TRBV6-5 and TRBJ2-5; 8 bases match TRBD2. CDR1 is MNHEY, CDR2 SVGAGI, per germline. V lost 4 bases to trimming and J lost 3 bases; unmatched junction nucleotides: 10. This CDR3 has 16 amino acids. The CDR3 region is CASSSLAGAPKETQYF. The CDR3 bases are TGTGCCAGCAGTTCCCTAGCGGGTGCCCCAAAAGAGACCCAGTACTTC.